Below are 10 T cell receptor beta chains sequenced from a single sample in a study of shared clonotypes between healthy human individuals. Clones were sequenced by immunoSEQ multiplex PCR, and TCRdb holds only the in-frame ones, with some missing. The repertoire has roughly 500,000 clones, about 72% of them found once; the top ten carry 12%. Sequencing input: PBMCs. These receptors originate from a woman in her thirties or forties in good health. Some clones in this sample may be carry-over from other donors' samples.

This rearrangement joins TRBV30 to TRBJ2-7, with a weak D call TRBD1 (5 bases). CDR1 GTSNPN and CDR2 SVGIG come from the germline V gene (reference sequence). The germline V and J ends were trimmed by 2 bases and 0 bases, with 11 bases remaining between them. This CDR3 is 14 amino acids long. The CDR3 bases are TGTGCCTGGAGTCCGCGGACATTCTCCTACGAGCAGTACTTC. It translates to CAWSPRTFSYEQYF.

This chain links TRBV29-1 with TRBJ2-1; the D gene could be TRBD1 or TRBD2 (6 bases each). CDR1 SQVTM and CDR2 ANQGSEA come from the germline V gene. The germline V and J ends were trimmed by 8 bases and 9 bases, with 20 bases remaining between them. CDR3 size: 13 residues. The CDR3 sequence: CSLRRGEKVEQFF. The CDR3 DNA reads as TGCAGCCTGCGGAGGGGGGAAAAGGTTGAGCAGTTCTTC.

On this clone itself: Possible read error: a much larger clone is one base away. V is TRBV5-4 and J is TRBJ2-7; D gene ambiguous. V dropped 3 bases and J dropped 3 bases, with 4 bases sitting between them. Per germline, CDR1 SGHNT and CDR2 YYREEE (reference sequence). The CDR3 has 11 residues. The CDR3 DNA is TGTGCCAGCAGCTCTGACTACGAGCAGTACTTC. Translation gives CASSSDYEQYF.

The chain has TRBV29-1 and TRBJ2-2; the D call may be TRBD1 or TRBD2 (6 bases each). The V gene lost 5 bases and the J gene lost 6 bases, with 16 bases spanning the gap. CDR1 is SQVTM, CDR2 ANQGSEA, per germline. The CDR3 is 14 amino acids. Written as DNA, the CDR3 is TGCAGCGTTTTACAGGGTGGGAGGTCCGGGGAGCTGTTTTTT. Translation: CSVLQGGRSGELFF.

This clone was detected only a few times. The likely explanation is a read error, given a far larger clone one base away. The J gene is TRBJ1-1, the V gene TRBV29-1; D call uncertain. The CDR3 spans 11 residues. Germline V gives CDR1 SQVTM, CDR2 ANQGSEA. The CDR3 region has the DNA TGCCGCGTTGCAGGGAACACTGAAGCTTTCTTT. Translation: CRVAGNTEAFF.

A few counts support this clone. The gene calls are TRBV28 and TRBJ2-2; 12 bases fit TRBD2. The trim removed 2 bases at V and 6 bases at J, leaving 7 bases unmatched. The V gene's germline CDR1 is MDHEN and CDR2 SYDVKM. This CDR3 comprises 17 residues. The DNA of the CDR3 is TGTGCCAGCAGTTTAGAGCTAGCGGGAGGGCGTGCCGGGGAGCTGTTTTTT. It is translated as CASSLELAGGRAGELFF.

The V call is TRBV5-1, the J call TRBJ2-5, with TRBD1 matching 9 bases. CDR3 length: 15 residues. Trimming took 3 bases from V and 2 from J; bases not matched to a gene: 5. Looked up from germline, CDR1 is SGHRS and CDR2 is YFSETQ. This CDR3 reads CASSSDGQGQETQYF. CDR3 bases: TGCGCCAGCAGCTCCGACGGACAGGGGCAAGAGACCCAGTACTTC.

The rearrangement links TRBV4-2 to TRBJ2-7, with 9 bases identical to TRBD1. The V gene end was trimmed by 5 bases and the J gene end by 0 bases; junction bases not matched to a gene: 5. CDR3 length: 15 amino acids. CDR1 LGHNA and CDR2 YNFKEQ come from the germline V gene. CDR3 protein: CASSMGTGSSYEQYF. The DNA of the CDR3 is TGTGCCAGCAGCATGGGGACAGGGAGCTCCTACGAGCAGTACTTC.

In its sample, this clone was seen a few times. This chain joins TRBV7-2 and TRBJ2-1, with TRBD2 matching 9 bases. The CDR3 runs 14 residues. CDR1 is SGHTA and CDR2 is FQGNSA in the germline V gene. V shed 6 bases, J shed 9 bases, and the junction held 9 bases outside the gene matches. The CDR3 is CASRLPLTSGEQFF. The CDR3 nucleotides read TGTGCCAGCAGGTTACCCCTGACTAGCGGTGAGCAGTTCTTC.

This chain links TRBV5-1 with TRBJ2-2; 12 bases are shared with TRBD2. The CDR3 extends over 17 amino acids. With 5 bases clipped from V and 2 bases from J, the junction kept 7 bases outside the gene matches. Looked up from germline, CDR1 is SGHRS and CDR2 is YFSETQ. CDR3 amino acids: CASRHGTSGFNTGELFF. The CDR3 DNA reads TGCGCCAGCAGGCACGGGACTAGCGGGTTTAACACCGGGGAGCTGTTTTTT.